Sequencing of this TCR beta chain was carried out in a study of shared clonotypes between healthy human individuals (dated by TCRdb to 2018 to 2021). With regard to the full study: Three men and two women, aged 18 to 49 years, made up the cohort. For each donor, CD4 naive and CD4 memory were each run on three plates, CD8 naive on two plates, and CD8 memory on one plate. The study deeply sequenced blood TCR repertoires of about 5 healthy adults to estimate repertoire size and the extent of clonotype sharing between individuals. Different laboratories and diverse techniques were used to prepare libraries and sequence TCR repertoires, to increase sequencing depth and limit assay-specific biases. Leukapheresis yielded between about 0.85 and 10 billion PBMCs per donor.

CD8 naive samples were obtained by positive selection for CCR7 among CD45RO-negative cells, yielding a CD45RA+CCR7+ population from which TemRA cells were excluded. The donors were healthy, HIV-negative adults who had no recently reported acute infections or vaccinations. Every donor was a Caucasian adult living in Nashville, Tennessee, USA. After blood collection by leukapheresis, PBMCs were isolated using Ficoll-Histopaque density gradient centrifugation and then cryopreserved in the vapor phase of liquid nitrogen. Analytical flow cytometry was used to check the purity and quantity of each magnetically sorted T cell population. From each sorted fraction, genomic DNA was isolated and quantified by UV absorbance on a Nanodrop 2000c. Between the V and J ends, shortened by 1 base and 8 bases respectively, the junction contains 11 bases. The CDR3 has 14 amino acids, counting the end cysteine and phenylalanine. Only CDR3 DNA is held: 42 bases, read in frame from base 1. Sequences MNHEY (CDR1) and SMNVEV (CDR2) are obtained from the germline V gene (reference sequence).

Using the deep immunoSEQ assay, multiplex PCR amplified TCR CDR3 regions from genomic DNA. Extracted genomic DNA from each cell subset was spread evenly across all wells of several immunoSEQ 96-well plates, with each plate serving as a replicate. For sorted subsets, each replicate PCR was loaded with around 200 ng genomic DNA, equivalent to roughly 30,000 T cell genomes. The purified libraries were quantified using a Qubit 3.0 fluorometer, sized with a Bioanalyzer 2100, and then quantified again using the KAPA Library Quantification kit. A separate single-read 150-cycle Illumina NextSeq 550 flow cell was used to sequence each immunoSEQ 96-well plate. Processing in the source paper ran as follows. Because the immunoSEQ output included only junctional sequences and no quality scores, the filtering could not be the same as the filtering used for full-length reads. To assign V/J genes and CDR3, sequences were annotated against IMGT germline references using PyIR, a Python wrapper for IgBLAST v1.9. Any read was removed if the V/J assignment was weak (E-value above 1e-6), the CDR3 was missing, or the read contained stop codons, out-of-frame junctions, or ambiguous translated residues. A V3J clonotype was defined by an identical inferred V gene, J gene, and CDR3 amino acid sequence. The percentage overlap between two repertoires was calculated by dividing the number of shared unique clonotypes by the size of the smaller repertoire. RTK rarefaction, the Chao1 estimator, and Recon v2.1 estimates of unobserved clonotypes were used to assess repertoire richness. OLGA was used to compute generation probabilities for all TCRbeta clonotypes that the gDNA method yielded from four donors. TCRdb obtained this table from immuneACCESS and retained in-frame rearrangements with V and J assigned. These tables miss some clones; where compared with another copy, unresolved V genes account for less than half of the shortfall, and the remainder is unexplained. V, J and clone size are those of that table, while D and trimming were read from the DNA. This sample has about 2.1 million clones in its table, and about 93% of those were observed once. Clones ranked in the top ten supply over 1.5% of the sample.

This clone was seen a few times. Its specific antigen is unknown. No quality values exist for individual bases; no much larger clone is one base distant. Beyond this particular receptor, the publication reports: Incomplete sequencing was indicated by rarefaction of sorted-subset datasets, despite the large sequencing depth. Estimated clonotype richness was generally larger for naive than for memory subsets. Only blood was sampled, and tissue TCR repertoires likely differ from those in blood. Based on pairwise subsampling, the degree of clonotype sharing among donors was expected to be affected by sequencing depth. Across a few donors, about 5% of naive CD4, approximately 3.6% of naive CD8, about 2.3% of memory CD4, and 0.4% of memory CD8 clonotypes were shared. The genetic and exposure-history diversity represented was limited by the small number of donors. Clonotypes shared by all four sorted-subset donors showed higher generation probabilities than non-shared clonotypes.

Input material: naive CD8+ T cells from PBMCs. The meaning of the sample's cell subset or site label: CD45RA+CCR7+. Recombination connected TRBV27 to TRBJ1-4, with no confidently assigned D gene. This TCR derives from a man aged 18 to 30 in good health. Some clones in this sample may be carry-over from other donors' samples. The DNA sequence is TGTGCCAGCAGTTTATGGGCCCGGGGAGAAAAACTGTTTTTT. Its protein is CASSLWARGEKLFF. Reference TRBV27 and TRBJ1-4 proteins supply the regions before and after the CDR3; the full variable domain is: EAQVTQNPRYLITVTGKKLTVTCSQNMNHEYMSWYRQDPGLGLRQIYYSMNVEVTDKGDVPEGYKVSRKEKRNFPLILESPSPNQTSLYFCASSLWARGEKLFFGSGTQLSVL.